The clone carrying this T cell receptor beta chain was recorded at least ten times. This CDR3 is built from 13 residues. Trimming cost V 7 bases and J 5 bases; bases outside gene matches: 6. This specimen belongs to a study of T cells in Graves' hyperthyroidism and ophthalmopathy. At the level of the study: At initial diagnosis, before any treatment had begun, peripheral blood was obtained.

TCR beta CDR3 regions were amplified from RNA transcripts. A set of HTBI primers served as the primers for a first-round RT-PCR of the TCR CDR3. Via MiXCR, TCRdb re-called the multiplex PCR reads, giving one row per CDR3 protein. The data hold about 300,000 distinct CDR3 sequences, with roughly a fifth observed a single time. This clonotype was obtained from a man aged 50 to 60 with Graves' ophthalmopathy. Sample: blood. The V and J genes are TRBV12-3 or TRBV12-4 and TRBJ2-3; 7 bases line up with TRBD1. DNA for the CDR3: TGTGCCAGCACTCCAGGGGGTGTAGATACGCAGTATTTT. Its protein product is CASTPGGVDTQYF.